Included here is one TCR beta chain sequence, with context. Its specificity is unknown. The sample originates from a study of cytomegalovirus exposure and HLA in healthy donors. The CDR3 totals 16 residues. CDR1 is LNHDA and CDR2 is SQIVND in the germline V gene (reference sequence). V lost 4 bases, J lost 4 bases, and 12 bases stayed unmatched. The donors were members of the validation cohort comprising over a hundred subjects, separate from the roughly 670-subject first cohort. The study, taken as a whole, reports: The authors enumerated 180 or so TCR beta chains as linked to cytomegalovirus. In the 120 or so validation repertoires, approximately 94% of cluster scores exceeded 0, per a later analysis. As confirmed in vitro, a few CMV-associated chains were specific for CMV antigens.

Produced via immunoSEQ multiplex PCR; TCRdb's table is partial and in-frame only. The sample records approximately 180,000 clones, approximately 87% being singletons. Sequenced input: PBMCs. This TCR was recovered from a woman in her 30s in good health and CMV-seronegative. The rearrangement joins TRBV19 to TRBJ1-2; TRBD1 matches 7 bases. CDR3 in DNA: TGTGCCAGTAGTAACGGACAGGTCCGTCCTCTCTATGGCTACACCTTC. It yields the protein CASSNGQVRPLYGYTF.